The 23 T cell receptor beta chains presented below share a single source sample, sequenced in a study of T cell changes during pregnancy in multiple sclerosis. TCRdb keeps only in-frame clones here, not all; method: immunoSEQ multiplex PCR. There are some 85,000 clones in the sample; about 95% occur only once, and about 1.2% lies in the top ten. The source material was peripheral blood, sampled in the second trimester of pregnancy. These receptors originate from a female donor with multiple sclerosis, enrolled in a pregnancy study.

About this clone itself: This specimen includes other DNA sequences encoding the same CDR3. The chain recombines TRBV2 with TRBJ1-4, with D possibly matching TRBD1 (6 bases). Germline CDR1 SNHLY, CDR2 FYNNEI. The CDR3 consists of 12 residues. V lost 7 bases and J lost 7, with 10 bases in between. This CDR3 reads CASTDSLEKLFF. The DNA of the CDR3 is TGTGCCAGCACGGACAGCCTTGAAAAACTGTTTTTT.

The V gene is TRBV27, the J gene TRBJ2-5, with D possibly being TRBD2 (5 bases). This CDR3 has 14 amino acids. Trimming pared 4 bases from V and 5 bases from J, leaving 14 bases between. CDR1 and CDR2 (germline): MNHEY, SMNVEV (reference sequence). In DNA form, the CDR3 reads TGTGCCAGCAGTTCCTTCTTCCCGGGGGAGACCCAGTACTTC. Translating gives CASSSFFPGETQYF.

V gene TRBV19 combines with J gene TRBJ2-4, with a tentative D call TRBD2 (5 bases). Germline V gene data show CDR1 as LNHDA and CDR2 as SQIVND (reference sequence). Trimming took off 5 bases at V and 9 bases at J, with 17 bases between the two ends. This CDR3 is built from 14 residues. In nucleotides, the CDR3 is TGTGCCAGTAGTGCCCGGACTGACGTTAGCATTCAGTACTTC. Residues: CASSARTDVSIQYF.

V gene TRBV4-1 combines with J gene TRBJ2-1, with D unclear. The V gene's germline CDR1 is MGHRA and CDR2 YSYEKL. The V gene lost 3 bases and the J gene lost 4 bases, with 7 bases spanning the gap. The CDR3 spans 13 residues. This chain's CDR3 is CASSQNSYNEQFF. DNA for the CDR3: TGCGCCAGCAGCCAGAACAGTTACAATGAGCAGTTCTTC.

The rearrangement links TRBV27 to TRBJ1-2, with D hard to call. CDR1 and CDR2 (germline): MNHEY, SMNVEV (reference sequence). The CDR3 has 14 residues. Trimming left V 0 bases short and J 2 bases short, with 7 bases between. The CDR3 region is CASSLSPGNYGYTF. The CDR3 DNA reads TGTGCCAGCAGTTTATCTCCGGGGAACTATGGCTACACCTTC.

For the CDR3, the DNA is TGCGCCAGCAGCCCTGAGCTTGGAGGGACAGGGAGGTACACTGAAGCTTTCTTT. Protein: CASSPELGGTGRYTEAFF. The rearrangement joins TRBV5-1 to TRBJ1-1; TRBD1 agrees at 9 bases. V was clipped by 4 bases and J by 3 bases; unmatched bases: 16. Germline CDR1 reads SGHRS; CDR2 reads YFSETQ. The CDR3 length is 18 residues.

The J gene is TRBJ2-7, the V gene TRBV19, with 8 bases fitting TRBD2. The CDR3 spans 15 residues. CDR1 LNHDA and CDR2 SQIVND come from the germline V gene (reference sequence). V dropped 6 bases and J dropped 4; count of bases not matched to a gene: 11. This CDR3 is CASSFPGTSQYEQYF. As DNA, the CDR3 is TGTGCCAGTAGCTTCCCCGGGACTAGTCAGTACGAGCAGTACTTC.

This sequence joins TRBV5-1 and TRBJ1-3; D remains ambiguous. Germline-derived CDR1 and CDR2 are SGHRS and YFSETQ. Trimming pared 6 bases from V and 0 bases from J, leaving 10 bases between. The CDR3 contains 14 residues. The CDR3 DNA follows: TGCGCCAGCACAAACTCCAACTCTGGAAACACCATATATTTT. This gives the protein CASTNSNSGNTIYF.

The chain uses TRBV29-1 and TRBJ2-2, with 8 bases matching TRBD1. Unmatched junction bases numbered 5, after V lost 7 bases and J lost 4 bases. The germline V gene has CDR1 SQVTM and CDR2 ANQGSEA. This CDR3 is 13 amino acids long. CDR3: CSGRGRATGELFF. CDR3 coding DNA: TGCAGCGGCAGGGGGCGCGCCACCGGGGAGCTGTTTTTT.

A single count supports this clone. This chain connects TRBV7-9 to TRBJ1-4; TRBD1 matches at 8 bases. There are 16 residues in the CDR3. With V trimmed by 6 bases and J by 5 bases, 11 bases remained unmatched. CDR1 SEHNR and CDR2 FQNEAQ come from the germline V gene (reference sequence). CDR3 protein: CASRPGQASLNEKLFF. For the CDR3, the DNA is TGTGCCAGCAGGCCGGGACAGGCCTCCTTGAATGAAAAACTGTTTTTT.

The rearrangement links TRBV7-2 to TRBJ1-3; unclear D gene. Germline CDR1 SGHTA, CDR2 FQGNSA. The CDR3 is 13 residues long. Trimming removed 3 bases from V and 3 bases from J, with 6 bases in between. The CDR3 DNA is TGTGCCAGCAGCTTGGCATTTGGAAACACCATATATTTT. Translating gives CASSLAFGNTIYF. Together with reference TRBV7-2 and TRBJ1-3, the CDR3 gives the full variable domain: GAGVSQSPSNKVTEKGKDVELRCDPISGHTALYWYRQSLGQGLEFLIYFQGNSAPDKSGLPSDRFSAERTGGSVSTLTIQRTQQEDSAVYLCASSLAFGNTIYFGEGSWLTVV.

This chain joins TRBV4-1 and TRBJ2-7, with TRBD2 matching over 13 bases. The CDR3 totals 17 residues. After removal of 3 bases from V and 6 bases from J, the junction contained 11 bases not matched to a gene. Germline values: CDR1 MGHRA, CDR2 YSYEKL. CDR3 sequence reads: CASSHLSGLAGLPEQYF. Written as DNA, the CDR3 is TGCGCCAGCAGCCACCTCTCGGGACTAGCGGGATTACCCGAGCAGTACTTC.

This chain connects TRBV12-5 to TRBJ2-1; 9 bases map to TRBD1. Germline V gene lookup returns CDR1 LGHNT and CDR2 FRNRAP. The CDR3 has 16 residues. Trimming removed 6 bases from V and 4 bases from J; junction bases left unmatched: 10. CDR3 in DNA: TGTGCTAGTGGAGACGGACAGGGGTGGGTTTACAATGAGCAGTTCTTC. Translated: CASGDGQGWVYNEQFF.

The chain combines TRBV29-1 with TRBJ2-5; the match to TRBD1 covers 7 bases. The CDR3 is 14 amino acids. CDR1 SQVTM and CDR2 ANQGSEA come from the germline V gene. V trimming: 4 bases; J trimming: 2 bases; junction bases outside the gene matches: 7. CDR3: CSVGSRQGQETQYF. CDR3 nucleotide sequence: TGCAGCGTTGGGTCCCGACAGGGTCAAGAGACCCAGTACTTC.

About this clone: One end of the junction varies from germline; a read error may be responsible. The chain employs TRBV5-1 and TRBJ2-1; tentative D call: TRBD1 (5 bases). Germline lookup yields CDR1 SGHRS and CDR2 YFSETQ. CDR3 length: 15 amino acids. For the CDR3, the DNA is TGCGCCAGCACCTTGGGCCAGGGCTCCTACAATGAGCAGTTCTTC. Protein: CASTLGQGSYNEQFF.

The V call is TRBV27, the J call TRBJ1-5; 9 bases match TRBD1. V lost 6 bases to trimming and J lost 3 bases; unmatched junction nucleotides: 9. CDR1 and CDR2 from the germline V gene are MNHEY and SMNVEV (reference sequence). The CDR3 runs to 16 residues. CDR3 coding DNA: TGTGCCAGCAGCCTCACTGGACAGGGGTCCAATCAGCCCCAGCATTTT. This encodes CASSLTGQGSNQPQHF.

This rearrangement joins TRBV5-6 to TRBJ1-1; 7 positions match TRBD1. Germline assignment: CDR1 SGHDT and CDR2 YYEEEE. This CDR3 has 15 residues. After removal of 0 bases from V and 2 bases from J, the junction contained 4 bases not matched to a gene. The CDR3 DNA sequence: TGTGCCAGCAGCTTGGGTGACAGGGACAACACTGAAGCTTTCTTT. This translates into CASSLGDRDNTEAFF.

A few counts support this clone. This chain links TRBV28 with TRBJ1-5; TRBD1 agrees at 7 bases. V shed 3 bases, J shed 7 bases, and the junction held 6 bases outside the gene matches. This CDR3 is 14 amino acids long. Looked up from germline, CDR1 is MDHEN and CDR2 is SYDVKM. The CDR3 DNA reads TGTGCCAGCAGTTTGGGACAGTCTCGACAGCCCCAGCATTTT. The encoded protein is CASSLGQSRQPQHF.

DNA of the CDR3: TGTGCCAGTAGTCGGGCTGCGGGAGAGTCCTACGAGCAGTACTTC. As protein: CASSRAAGESYEQYF. This chain uses TRBV19 with TRBJ2-7, with TRBD2 identical over 7 bases. Germline V gene data show CDR1 as LNHDA and CDR2 as SQIVND (reference sequence). CDR3 length: 15 amino acids. The junction had 8 bases not matched to a gene; V was cut back by 5 bases and J by 1 base. Supplemented by reference TRBV19 and TRBJ2-7, the full variable domain reads DGGITQSPKYLFRKEGQNVTLSCEQNLNHDAMYWYRQDPGQGLRLIYYSQIVNDFQKGDIAEGYSVSREKKESFPLTVTSAQKNPTAFYLCASSRAAGESYEQYFGPGTRLTVT.

The rearrangement links TRBV2 to TRBJ1-2, with 7 bases lining up with TRBD1. V was clipped by 4 bases and J by 2 bases; unmatched bases: 1. This CDR3 spans 13 amino acids. The germline gives CDR1 SNHLY, CDR2 FYNNEI. This CDR3 reads CASSVRGNYGYTF. As DNA, the CDR3 is TGTGCCAGCAGTGTCAGGGGGAACTATGGCTACACCTTC.

The chain carries TRBV6-4 and TRBJ2-2, with 10 positions matching TRBD1. J lost 4 bases, V lost 2 bases, and 1 base had no gene match. The CDR3 is 15 amino acids. Germline CDR1 and CDR2: MRHNA and SNTAGT. The CDR3 bases are TGTGCCAGCAGTGACGGACAGGGGGTCACCGGGGAGCTGTTTTTT. This sequence encodes CASSDGQGVTGELFF.

The chain employs TRBV6-1 and TRBJ2-5, with D possibly TRBD1 on 6 matching bases. CDR1 and CDR2 (germline): MNHNS, SASEGT. The CDR3 consists of 14 residues. The V gene lost 9 bases and the J gene lost 5 bases, with 19 bases spanning the gap. This chain's CDR3 is CASTWGQLGETQYF. CDR3 nucleotides: TGTGCCAGTACCTGGGGGCAGTTGGGGGAGACCCAGTACTTC.

This chain links TRBV5-6 with TRBJ1-2; D remains unclear. Trimming pared 1 base from V and 2 bases from J, leaving 6 bases between. The germline CDR1 and CDR2 sequences are SGHDT and YYEEEE. The CDR3 loop spans 13 amino acids. The DNA of the CDR3 is TGTGCCAGCAGCTTGTGGGCAAACTATGGCTACACCTTC. This gives the protein CASSLWANYGYTF.